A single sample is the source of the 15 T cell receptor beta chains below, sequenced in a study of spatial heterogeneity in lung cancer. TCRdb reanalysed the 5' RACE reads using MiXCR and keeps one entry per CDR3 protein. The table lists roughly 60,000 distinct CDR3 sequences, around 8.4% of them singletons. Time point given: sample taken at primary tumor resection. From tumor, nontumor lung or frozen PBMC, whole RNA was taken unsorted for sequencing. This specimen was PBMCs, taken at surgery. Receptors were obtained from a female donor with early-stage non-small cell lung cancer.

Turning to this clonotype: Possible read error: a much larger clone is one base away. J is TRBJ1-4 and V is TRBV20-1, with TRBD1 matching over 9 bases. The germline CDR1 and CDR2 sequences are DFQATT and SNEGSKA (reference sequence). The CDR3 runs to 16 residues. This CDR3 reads CSTRGTPRTGDEKLFF. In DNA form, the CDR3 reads TGCAGTACTAGAGGTACCCCTAGGACAGGGGATGAAAAACTGTTTTTT.

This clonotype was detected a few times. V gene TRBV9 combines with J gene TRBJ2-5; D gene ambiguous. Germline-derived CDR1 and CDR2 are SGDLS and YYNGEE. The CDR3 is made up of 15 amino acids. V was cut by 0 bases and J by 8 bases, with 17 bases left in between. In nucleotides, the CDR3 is TGTGCCAGCAGCGTAGCCTCTTCGTCGCTTGTCACCCAGTACTTC. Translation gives CASSVASSSLVTQYF.

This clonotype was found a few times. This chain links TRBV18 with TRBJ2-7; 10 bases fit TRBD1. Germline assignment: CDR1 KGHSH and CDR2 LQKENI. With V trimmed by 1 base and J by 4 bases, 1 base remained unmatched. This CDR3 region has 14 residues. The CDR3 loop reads CASSPRTGGYEQYV. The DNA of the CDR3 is TGTGCCAGCTCACCACGGACAGGGGGGTACGAGCAGTACGTC.

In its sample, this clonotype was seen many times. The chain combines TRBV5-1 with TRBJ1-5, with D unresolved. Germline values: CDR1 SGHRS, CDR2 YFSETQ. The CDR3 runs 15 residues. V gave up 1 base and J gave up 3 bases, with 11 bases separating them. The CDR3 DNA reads TGCGCCAGCAGCTTGAGCGGGCAGACCAATCAGCCCCAGCATTTT. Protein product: CASSLSGQTNQPQHF.

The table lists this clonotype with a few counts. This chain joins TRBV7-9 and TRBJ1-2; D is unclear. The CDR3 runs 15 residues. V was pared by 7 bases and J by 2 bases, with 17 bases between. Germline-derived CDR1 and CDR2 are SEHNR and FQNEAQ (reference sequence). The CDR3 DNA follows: TGTGCCAGCACTAAGCCTCCCACCCCAAACTATGGCTACACCTTC. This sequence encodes CASTKPPTPNYGYTF.

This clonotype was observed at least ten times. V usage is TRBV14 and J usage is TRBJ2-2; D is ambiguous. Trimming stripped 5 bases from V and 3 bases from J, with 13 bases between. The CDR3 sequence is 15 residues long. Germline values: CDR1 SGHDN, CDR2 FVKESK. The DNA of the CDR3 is TGTGCCAGCAGCTTCCGTTACGCGGACACCGGGGAGCTGTTTTTT. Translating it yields CASSFRYADTGELFF.

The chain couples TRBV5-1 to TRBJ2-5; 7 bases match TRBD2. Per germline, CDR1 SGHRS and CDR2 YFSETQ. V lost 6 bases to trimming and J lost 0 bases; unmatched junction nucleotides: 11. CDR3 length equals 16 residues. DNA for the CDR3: TGCGCCAGCACACCATCGGGGGGTTCACACCAAGAGACCCAGTACTTC. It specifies CASTPSGGSHQETQYF. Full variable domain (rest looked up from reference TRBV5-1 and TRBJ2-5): KAGVTQTPRYLIKTRGQQVTLSCSPISGHRSVSWYQQTPGQGLQFLFEYFSETQRNKGNFPGRFSGRQFSNSRSEMNVSTLELGDSALYLCASTPSGGSHQETQYFGPGTRLLVL.

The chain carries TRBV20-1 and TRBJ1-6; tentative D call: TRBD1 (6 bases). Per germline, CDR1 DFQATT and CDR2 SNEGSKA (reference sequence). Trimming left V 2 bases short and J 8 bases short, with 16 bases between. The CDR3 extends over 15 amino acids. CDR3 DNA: TGCAGTGCTAGACGTGACAGGCTGAGGGATTCACCCCTCCACTTT. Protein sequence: CSARRDRLRDSPLHF.

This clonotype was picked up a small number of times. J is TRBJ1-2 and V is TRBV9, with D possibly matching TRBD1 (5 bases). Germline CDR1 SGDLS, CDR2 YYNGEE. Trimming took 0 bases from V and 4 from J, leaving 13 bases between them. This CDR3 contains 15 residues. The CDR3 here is CASSVGGLSGYGYTF. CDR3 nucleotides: TGTGCCAGCAGCGTAGGGGGACTTAGCGGCTATGGCTACACCTTC.

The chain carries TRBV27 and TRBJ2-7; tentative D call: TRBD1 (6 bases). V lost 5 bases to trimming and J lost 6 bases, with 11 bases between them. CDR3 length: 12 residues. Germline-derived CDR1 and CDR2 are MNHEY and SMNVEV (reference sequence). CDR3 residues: CASSLQGSEQYF. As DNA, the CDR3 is TGTGCCAGCAGTCTACAGGGTTCCGAGCAGTACTTC.

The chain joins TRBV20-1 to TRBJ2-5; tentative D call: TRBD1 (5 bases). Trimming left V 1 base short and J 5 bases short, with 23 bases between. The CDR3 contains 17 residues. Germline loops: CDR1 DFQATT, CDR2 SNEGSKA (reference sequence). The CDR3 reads CSARVRVRGALQETQYF. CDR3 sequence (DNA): TGCAGTGCTAGAGTACGAGTAAGGGGCGCGCTACAGGAGACCCAGTACTTC.

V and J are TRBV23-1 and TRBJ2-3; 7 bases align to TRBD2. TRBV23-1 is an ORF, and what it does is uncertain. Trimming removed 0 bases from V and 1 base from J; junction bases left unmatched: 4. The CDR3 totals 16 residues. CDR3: CASSQSGGQGTDTQYF. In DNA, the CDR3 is TGCGCCAGCAGTCAATCGGGAGGGCAAGGCACAGATACGCAGTATTTT.

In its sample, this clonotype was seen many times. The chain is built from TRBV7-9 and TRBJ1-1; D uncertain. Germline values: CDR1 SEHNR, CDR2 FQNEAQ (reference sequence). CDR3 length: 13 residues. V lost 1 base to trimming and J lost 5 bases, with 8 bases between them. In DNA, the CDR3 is TGTGCCAGCAGCTTAGATACGTCGACTGAAGCTTTCTTT. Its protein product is CASSLDTSTEAFF.

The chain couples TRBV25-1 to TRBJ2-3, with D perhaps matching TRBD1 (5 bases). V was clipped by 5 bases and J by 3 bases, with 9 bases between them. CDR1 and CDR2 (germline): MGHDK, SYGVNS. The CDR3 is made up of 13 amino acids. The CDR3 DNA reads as TGTGCCAGCAGTTCAAGGGGAACAGATACGCAGTATTTT. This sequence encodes CASSSRGTDTQYF.

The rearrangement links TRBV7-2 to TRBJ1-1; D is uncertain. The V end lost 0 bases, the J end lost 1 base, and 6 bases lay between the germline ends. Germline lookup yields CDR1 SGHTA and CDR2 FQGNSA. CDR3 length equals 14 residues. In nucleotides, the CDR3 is TGTGCCAGCAGCTTAGCGTTTCCGAACACTGAAGCTTTCTTT. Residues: CASSLAFPNTEAFF.